These 2 T cell receptor beta chains share one sample of origin, sequenced in a study of cytomegalovirus exposure and HLA in healthy donors. PCR involved 60 Vbeta and 13 Jbeta primers. Here immunoSEQ multiplex PCR was the method, and the copy in TCRdb shows in-frame clones only, minus some. The repertoire holds around 130,000 clones, with about 80% as singletons. Sequencing used PBMCs. The source of these receptors is a woman aged 18-29 years in good health and CMV-seronegative.

The chain has TRBV5-8 and TRBJ2-3; 11 bases align to TRBD2. V lost 3 bases and J lost 2; bases outside the gene matches: 8. The CDR3 consists of 17 residues. CDR1 is SGHTS and CDR2 is YDEGEE in the germline V gene. This CDR3 is CASSWPLAGGHTDTQYF. The CDR3 coding sequence is TGTGCCAGCAGCTGGCCCCTAGCGGGAGGCCACACAGATACGCAGTATTTT. Full variable domain (rest looked up from reference TRBV5-8 and TRBJ2-3): EAGVTQSPTHLIKTRGQQATLRCSPISGHTSVYWYQQALGLGLQFLLWYDEGEERNRGNFPPRFSGRQFPNYSSELNVNALELEDSALYLCASSWPLAGGHTDTQYFGPGTRLTVL.

This rearrangement joins TRBV27 to TRBJ1-1; D is possibly TRBD1 (6 bases). V was pared by 4 bases and J by 4 bases, with 19 bases between. Germline V gene sequence: CDR1 MNHEY, CDR2 SMNVEV (reference sequence). This CDR3 is built from 16 residues. The CDR3 nucleotides read TGTGCCAGCAGTTCGGGGTCCGGGGGGACATTCACTGAAGCTTTCTTT. Its protein product is CASSSGSGGTFTEAFF.